The 2 T cell receptor beta chains listed next were all sequenced from one sample in a study of cytomegalovirus exposure and HLA in healthy donors. PCR used 60 Vbeta primers and 13 Jbeta primers. Sequenced by immunoSEQ multiplex PCR; TCRdb stores in-frame clones only, minus some. Here the sample spans 50,000 to 70,000 clones, 60% to 80% being singletons. Specimen: PBMCs. Every receptor here comes from a young man in good health and CMV-seronegative.

The J gene is TRBJ2-3, the V gene TRBV25-1; D is possibly TRBD1 (6 bases). The germline V gene has CDR1 MGHDK and CDR2 SYGVNS. The CDR3 has 14 amino acids. The V end was cut by 5 bases, the J end by 0 bases, with 9 bases between. As DNA, the CDR3 is TGTGCCAGCAGTAGGACAGCTAGCACAGATACGCAGTATTTT. Its translation: CASSRTASTDTQYF. Full variable domain (outside the CDR3, taken from reference TRBV25-1 and TRBJ2-3): EADIYQTPRYLVIGTGKKITLECSQTMGHDKMYWYQQDPGMELHLIHYSYGVNSTEKGDLSSESTVSRIRTEHFPLTLESARPSHTSQYLCASSRTASTDTQYFGPGTRLTVL.

The V and J genes are TRBV4-2 and TRBJ1-4, with a tentative D call TRBD1 (6 bases). CDR3 size: 15 residues. Germline CDR1 LGHNA, CDR2 YNFKEQ. V was cut by 0 bases and J by 4 bases, with 9 bases left in between. The CDR3 here is CASSQETGSNEKLFF. DNA for the CDR3: TGTGCCAGCAGCCAAGAGACAGGCAGTAATGAAAAACTGTTTTTT.